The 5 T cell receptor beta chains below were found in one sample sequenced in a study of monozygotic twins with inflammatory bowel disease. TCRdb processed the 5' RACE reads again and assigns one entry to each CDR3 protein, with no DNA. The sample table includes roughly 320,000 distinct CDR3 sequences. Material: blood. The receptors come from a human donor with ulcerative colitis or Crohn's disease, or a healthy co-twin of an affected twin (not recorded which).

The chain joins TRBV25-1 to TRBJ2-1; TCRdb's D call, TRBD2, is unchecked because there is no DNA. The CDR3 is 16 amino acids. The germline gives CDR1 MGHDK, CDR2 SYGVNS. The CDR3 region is CASETSAKRIYNEQFF. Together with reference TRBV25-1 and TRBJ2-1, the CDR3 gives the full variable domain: EADIYQTPRYLVIGTGKKITLECSQTMGHDKMYWYQQDPGMELHLIHYSYGVNSTEKGDLSSESTVSRIRTEHFPLTLESARPSHTSQYLCASETSAKRIYNEQFFGPGTRLTVL.

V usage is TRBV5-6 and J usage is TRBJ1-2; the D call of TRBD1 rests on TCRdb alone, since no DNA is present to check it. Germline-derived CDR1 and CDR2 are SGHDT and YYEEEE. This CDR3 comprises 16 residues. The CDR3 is CASSSGTGGADYGYTF.

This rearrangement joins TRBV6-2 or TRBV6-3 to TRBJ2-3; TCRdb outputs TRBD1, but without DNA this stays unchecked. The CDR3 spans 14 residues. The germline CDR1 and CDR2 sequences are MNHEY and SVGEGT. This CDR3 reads CASRMAVPTDTQYF.

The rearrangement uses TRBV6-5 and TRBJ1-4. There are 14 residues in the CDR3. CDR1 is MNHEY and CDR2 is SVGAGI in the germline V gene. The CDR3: CASSYYFTNEKLFF.

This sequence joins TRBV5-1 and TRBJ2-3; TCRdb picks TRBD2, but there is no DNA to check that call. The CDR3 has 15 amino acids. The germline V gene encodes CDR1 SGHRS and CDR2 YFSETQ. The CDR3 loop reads CASRKREQSTDTQYF.